This T cell receptor beta chain was profiled in a study of blood T cell repertoires in COVID-19. Study details: Italy, Spain and the United States were the sources of the convalescent and acute COVID-19 samples. Sources were T cells, B-cell-depleted T cells, or PBMCs; the material itself was cDNA or gDNA.

Authors' data handling: Nucleated cell number was recorded as an estimate derived from reference gene primer amplification. The table came from immunoSEQ multiplex PCR; TCRdb's copy has only in-frame clones and leaves some out. The D gene and trimming were derived from the DNA, and the V and J assignments and clone size from that table. This sample yields 200,000 to 300,000 clones, of which approximately 86% are seen a single time; about 10% belongs to the top ten. The CDR3 is 15 amino acids. Looked up from germline, CDR1 is SQVTM and CDR2 is ANQGSEA. V was pared by 3 bases and J by 2 bases, with 14 bases between.

What was sequenced was peripheral blood. The chain is built from TRBV29-1 and TRBJ2-1; perhaps TRBD2 as D (5 bases). The sequence came from a man aged 35 to 55 who had recovered from COVID-19. The CDR3 nucleotides read TGCAGCGTTGAGGAAGTCGAGGGAACCTACAATGAGCAGTTCTTC. Amino acids: CSVEEVEGTYNEQFF.